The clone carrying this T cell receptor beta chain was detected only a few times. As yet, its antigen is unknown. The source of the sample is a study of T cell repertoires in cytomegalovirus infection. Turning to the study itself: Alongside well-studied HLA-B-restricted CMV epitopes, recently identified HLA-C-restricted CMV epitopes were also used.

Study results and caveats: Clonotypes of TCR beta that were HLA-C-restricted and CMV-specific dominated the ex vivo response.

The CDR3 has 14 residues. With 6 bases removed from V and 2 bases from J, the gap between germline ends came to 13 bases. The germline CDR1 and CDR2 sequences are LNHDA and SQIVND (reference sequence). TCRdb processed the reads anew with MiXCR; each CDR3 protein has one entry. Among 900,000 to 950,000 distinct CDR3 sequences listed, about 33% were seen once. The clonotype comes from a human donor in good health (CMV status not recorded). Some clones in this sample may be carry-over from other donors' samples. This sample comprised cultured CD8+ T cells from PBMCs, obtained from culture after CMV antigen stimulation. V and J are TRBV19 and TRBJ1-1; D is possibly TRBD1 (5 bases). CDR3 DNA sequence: TGTGCCAGTAGACTAGACAGTCCCAACACTGAAGCTTTCTTT. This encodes CASRLDSPNTEAFF.